The T cell receptor (beta chain) described here comes from a study of T cell responses to AZD1222 COVID-19 vaccine. For this clone: Its antigen is not known.

The repertoire was sequenced with immunoSEQ multiplex PCR; TCRdb's copy has only in-frame clones and lacks some. The sample lists some 50,000 clones; 84% were seen once. Study conclusions and caveats: Two doses of AZD1222 preceded a rise in Spike-specific TCR breadth and depth.

The CDR3 sequence is 14 residues long. Per the germline V gene, CDR1 is ENHRY and CDR2 is SYGVKD. The trim removed 6 bases at V and 2 bases at J, leaving 4 bases unmatched. This chain links TRBV10-3 with TRBJ1-2; 9 bases fit TRBD1. Specimen: peripheral blood, collected on day 0 of AZD1222 vaccination. The receptor's source is an adult in good health. The CDR3 loop reads CAISPTGGNYGYTF. The CDR3 DNA follows: TGTGCCATCAGCCCGACAGGGGGGAACTATGGCTACACCTTC.